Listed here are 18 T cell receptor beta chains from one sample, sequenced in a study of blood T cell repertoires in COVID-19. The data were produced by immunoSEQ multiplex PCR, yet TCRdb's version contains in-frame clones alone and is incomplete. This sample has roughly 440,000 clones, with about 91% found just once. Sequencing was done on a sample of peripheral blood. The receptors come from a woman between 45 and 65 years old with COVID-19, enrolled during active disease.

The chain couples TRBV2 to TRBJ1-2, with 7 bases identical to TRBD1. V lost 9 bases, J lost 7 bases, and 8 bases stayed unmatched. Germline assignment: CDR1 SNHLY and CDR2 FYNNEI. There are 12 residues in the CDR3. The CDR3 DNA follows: TGTGCCAGAGGGGGCGCGACTAGTGGCTACACCTTC. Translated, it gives CARGGATSGYTF.

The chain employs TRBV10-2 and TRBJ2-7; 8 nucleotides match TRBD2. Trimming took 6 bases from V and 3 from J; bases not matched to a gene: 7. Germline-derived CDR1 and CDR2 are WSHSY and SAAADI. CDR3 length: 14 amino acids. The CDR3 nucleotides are TGCGCCAGCAGAGAGACTAGCGAATACTACGAGCAGTACTTC. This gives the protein CASRETSEYYEQYF.

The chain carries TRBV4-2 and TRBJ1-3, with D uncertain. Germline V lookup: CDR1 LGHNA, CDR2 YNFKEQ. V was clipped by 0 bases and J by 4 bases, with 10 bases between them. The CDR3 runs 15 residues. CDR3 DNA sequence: TGTGCCAGCAGCCAAGATCCCTTCGAGGGAAACACCATATATTTT. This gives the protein CASSQDPFEGNTIYF.

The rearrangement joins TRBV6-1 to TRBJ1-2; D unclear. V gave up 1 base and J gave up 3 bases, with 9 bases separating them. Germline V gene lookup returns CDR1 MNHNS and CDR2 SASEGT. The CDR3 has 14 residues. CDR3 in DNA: TGTGCCAGCAGTGAAGGCGGCTGGGACTATGGCTACACCTTC. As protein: CASSEGGWDYGYTF.

This chain's CDR3 is CASSLLGPQNYGYTF. The CDR3 DNA follows: TGTGCCAGCAGTTTATTGGGGCCCCAGAACTATGGCTACACCTTC. The chain carries TRBV28 and TRBJ1-2, with D perhaps matching TRBD1 (5 bases). The ends were cut back, 1 base at V and 2 bases at J, with 11 bases in the middle. The CDR3 extends over 15 amino acids. Germline CDR1 reads MDHEN; CDR2 reads SYDVKM.

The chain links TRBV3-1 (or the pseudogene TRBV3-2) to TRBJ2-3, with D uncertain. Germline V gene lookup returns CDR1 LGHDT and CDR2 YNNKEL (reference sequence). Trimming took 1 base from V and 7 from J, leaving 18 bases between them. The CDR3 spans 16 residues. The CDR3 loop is CASSQGNTAPSYTQYF. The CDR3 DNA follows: TGTGCCAGCAGCCAAGGGAACACAGCACCCTCATATACGCAGTATTTT.

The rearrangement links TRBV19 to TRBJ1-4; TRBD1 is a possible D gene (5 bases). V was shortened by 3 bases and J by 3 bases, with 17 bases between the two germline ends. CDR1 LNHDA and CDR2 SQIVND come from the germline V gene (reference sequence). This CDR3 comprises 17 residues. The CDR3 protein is CASSMRRRGAANEKLFF. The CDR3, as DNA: TGTGCCAGTAGTATGAGACGAAGGGGCGCCGCTAATGAAAAACTGTTTTTT.

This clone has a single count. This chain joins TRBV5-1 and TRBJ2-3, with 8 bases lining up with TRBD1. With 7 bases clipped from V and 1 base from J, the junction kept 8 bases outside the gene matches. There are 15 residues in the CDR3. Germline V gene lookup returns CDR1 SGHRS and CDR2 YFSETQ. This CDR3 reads CASGRLQGGTDTQYF. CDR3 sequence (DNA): TGCGCCAGCGGCCGATTACAGGGGGGCACAGATACGCAGTATTTT.

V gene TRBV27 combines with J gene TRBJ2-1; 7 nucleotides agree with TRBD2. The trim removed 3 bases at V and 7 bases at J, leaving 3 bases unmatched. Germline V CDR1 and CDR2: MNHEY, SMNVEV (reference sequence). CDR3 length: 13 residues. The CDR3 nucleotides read TGTGCCAGCAGTTTGATGGGGGGGAATGAGCAGTTCTTC. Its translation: CASSLMGGNEQFF.

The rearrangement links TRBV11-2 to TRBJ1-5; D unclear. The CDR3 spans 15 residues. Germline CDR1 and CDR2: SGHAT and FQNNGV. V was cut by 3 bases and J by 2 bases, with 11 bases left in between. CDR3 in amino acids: CASSFGERGNQPQHF. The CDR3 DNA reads TGTGCCAGCAGCTTTGGGGAGAGAGGCAATCAGCCCCAGCATTTT.

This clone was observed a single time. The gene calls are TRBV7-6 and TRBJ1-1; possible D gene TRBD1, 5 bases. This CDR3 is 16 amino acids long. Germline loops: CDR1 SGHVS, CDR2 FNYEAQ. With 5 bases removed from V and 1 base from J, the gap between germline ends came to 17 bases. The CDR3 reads CASSPGLPTGNTEAFF. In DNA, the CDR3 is TGTGCCAGCAGCCCGGGCCTACCCACAGGGAACACTGAAGCTTTCTTT.

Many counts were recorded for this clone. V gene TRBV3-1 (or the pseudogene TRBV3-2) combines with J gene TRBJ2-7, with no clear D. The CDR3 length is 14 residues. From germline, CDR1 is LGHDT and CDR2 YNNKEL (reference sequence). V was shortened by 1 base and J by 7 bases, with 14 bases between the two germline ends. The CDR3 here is CASSQGGPTREQYF. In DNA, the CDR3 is TGTGCCAGCAGCCAAGGCGGCCCTACACGGGAGCAGTACTTC.

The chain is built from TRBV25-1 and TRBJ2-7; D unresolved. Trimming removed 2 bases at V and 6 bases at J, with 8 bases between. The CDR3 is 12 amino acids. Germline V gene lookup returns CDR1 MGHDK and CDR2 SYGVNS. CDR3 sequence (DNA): TGTGCCAGCAGTGAACAGGTCGCCGAGCAGTACTTC. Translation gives CASSEQVAEQYF.

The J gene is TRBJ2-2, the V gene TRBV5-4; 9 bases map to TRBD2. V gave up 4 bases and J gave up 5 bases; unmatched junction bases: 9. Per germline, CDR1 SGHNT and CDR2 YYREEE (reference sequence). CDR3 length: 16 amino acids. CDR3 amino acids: CASSPQASGDTGELFF. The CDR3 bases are TGTGCCAGCAGCCCCCAGGCTAGCGGGGATACCGGGGAGCTGTTTTTT.

The CDR3 nucleotides read TGTGCCATCAGGCCCCTTCCCCGGGGGGGCGAGCCAGATACGCAGTATTTT. Protein: CAIRPLPRGGEPDTQYF. The rearrangement links TRBV10-3 to TRBJ2-3, with TRBD2 identical over 8 bases. Unmatched junction bases numbered 15, after V lost 6 bases and J lost 4 bases. CDR3 length: 17 residues. Germline V gives CDR1 ENHRY, CDR2 SYGVKD.

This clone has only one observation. CDR3 nucleotides: TGTGCCAGCAGTTTTTGGAGGACGTCGGTAGGAGCTAACTATGGCTACACCTTC. Residues: CASSFWRTSVGANYGYTF. This sequence joins TRBV5-8 and TRBJ1-2, with no clear D. This CDR3 contains 18 residues. The V and J ends lost 5 bases and 0 bases respectively, with 23 bases between them. The V gene's germline CDR1 is SGHTS and CDR2 YDEGEE.

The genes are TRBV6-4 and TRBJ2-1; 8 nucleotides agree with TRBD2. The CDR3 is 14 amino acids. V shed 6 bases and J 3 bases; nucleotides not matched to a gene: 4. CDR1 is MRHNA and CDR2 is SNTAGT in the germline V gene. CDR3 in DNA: TGTGCCAGCAGCACGGGGGGGGACTACAATGAGCAGTTCTTC. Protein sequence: CASSTGGDYNEQFF.

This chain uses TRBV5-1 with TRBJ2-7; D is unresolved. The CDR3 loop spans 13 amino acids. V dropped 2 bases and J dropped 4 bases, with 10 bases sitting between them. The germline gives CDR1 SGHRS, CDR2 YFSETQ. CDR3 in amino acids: CASSFENWYEQYF. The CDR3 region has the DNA TGCGCCAGCAGCTTCGAGAATTGGTACGAGCAGTACTTC.